The entry that follows covers one T cell receptor beta chain sequence. Its antigen remains unidentified. V was shortened by 5 bases and J by 2 bases, with 9 bases between the two germline ends. The germline V gene has CDR1 SGHTA and CDR2 FQGNSA. The CDR3 covers 13 residues. The sample belongs to a study of early T cells in non-severe SARS-CoV-2 infection. In the study overall: Sequenced bulk RNA came from whole blood that was unsorted, and chains were unpaired. The study, taken as a whole, reports: Comparison of clonotypes with VDJdb favored anti-spike CD8 responses while missing private and CD4 specificities.

Researchers tagged individual cDNA molecules with unique molecular identifiers. One entry per CDR3 protein, called by TCRdb with MiXCR from the 5' RACE reads. Of around 52,000 distinct CDR3 sequences in the sample, about 6.2% were seen once. The sequence came from an adult who was a healthcare worker with PCR-confirmed SARS-CoV-2 infection or an uninfected control (not recorded which). The chain links TRBV7-2 to TRBJ2-5, with a tentative D call TRBD2 (5 bases). The sequenced material came from whole blood. CDR3 sequence reads: CASSGRRQETQYF. The CDR3 DNA sequence: TGTGCCAGCAGCGGCCGGAGGCAAGAGACCCAGTACTTC.